This TCR beta chain was sequenced for a study of blood T cell repertoires in COVID-19. Study summary: Acute and convalescent COVID-19 specimens originated in the United States, Italy and Spain. Sources were T cells, B-cell-depleted T cells, or PBMCs; the material itself was cDNA or gDNA.

Source study methods: How many nucleated cells were present was estimated from reference gene primer amplification. Assay used: immunoSEQ multiplex PCR; TCRdb lists only in-frame clones, some missing. The V and J calls and the clone size are those of that table, but D and trimming were determined from the DNA. The top ten clones hold 1.8% of a sample with about 100,000 clones, 91% of them seen once. V shed 2 bases, J shed 4 bases, and the junction held 2 bases outside the gene matches. Germline V gene sequence: CDR1 KGHSH, CDR2 LQKENI. The CDR3 runs 13 residues. The sequence was collected from a human donor with active COVID-19. The donor label of this sample is uncertain. Sequencing used peripheral blood. The rearrangement joins TRBV18 to TRBJ2-7; 7 bases are a match to TRBD1. CDR3 amino acids: CASSPTGVYEQYF. For the CDR3, the DNA is TGTGCCAGCTCACCAACAGGGGTATACGAGCAGTACTTC. The full variable domain, its missing parts supplied by reference TRBV18 and TRBJ2-7, is NAGVMQNPRHLVRRRGQEARLRCSPMKGHSHVYWYRQLPEEGLKFMVYLQKENIIDESGMPKERFSAEFPKEGPSILRIQQVVRGDSAAYFCASSPTGVYEQYFGPGTRLTVT.